This TCR beta chain is from a study of blood T cell repertoires in COVID-19 (dated by TCRdb to the early 2020s). Notes on the research overall: Samples from collaborators originated in the United States, Italy and Spain and spanned both the acute and convalescent phases of COVID-19. Samples were obtained from the ongoing ImmuneRACE study (first 160 participants) and from over 1,000 subjects provided by 6 global collaborators. The prospective study material was composed of cDNA or gDNA derived from T cells, B-cell-depleted T cells, or PBMCs. Sample metadata almost always included a de-identified subject ID, COVID-19 status, age in years and sex. The repertoires were released in a freely available public database intended as a resource for research on the immune response to SARS-CoV-2. Subjects who had been exposed to COVID-19, were actively infected with it, or had recovered from it provided the deeply sampled blood TCRbeta repertoires that made up the dataset. Where available, HLA class I and class II types were taken from metadata supplied by the sample provider and were not determined by assay-based typing. What the research found in general, with its limitations: Clinical and demographic metadata were provided uncurated, with the amount varying by source and participant.

Collaborating institutions collected whole blood in K2EDTA tubes following their own protocols. For TCRbeta analysis, collaborators shipped samples in one of three forms: frozen whole blood, isolated PBMCs, or DNA extracted from either of those sample types. TCRbeta CDR3 regions were amplified from genomic DNA by means of the immunoSEQ Assay, a bias-controlled multiplex PCR. Per the source publication's procedure: The number of nucleated cells in each sample was estimated by amplification of reference gene primers within the assay. To quantify the absolute abundance of each unique TCRbeta CDR3 rearrangement, sequence reads were collapsed and filtered. For each sample, productive Simpson clonality was calculated by taking the square root of Simpson's diversity index across productive rearrangements. This immuneACCESS table, as held by TCRdb, lists in-frame sequences with V and J called but not all clones. Of the missing ones, under half trace to an unresolved V gene in checked studies; the others have no known cause. The DNA was the basis for D and trimming; V, J and clone size are from that table. The sample data list tens of thousands of clones, and roughly 80% of these were observed just once. About 9% of the sample is in the top ten clones.

The CDR3 numbers 19 residues from cysteine through phenylalanine. The retained sequence is limited to the CDR3, 57 bases, with the frame set at the first base. CDR1 and CDR2 were assigned from the germline V gene as ENHRY and SYGVKD. The V end gives up 5 bases and the J end 0 bases, leaving 12 bases in the junction not matched to a gene. With respect to this clone: This clone's antigen is unknown. No much larger clone exists at a distance of one base, and base qualities are not known.

The chain is encoded by TRBV10-3 joined to TRBJ2-1; 11 of the junction bases match TRBD2. The sample taken for sequencing was peripheral blood. The source of this sequence is a man in his 60s in a cohort sampled during active COVID-19. The CDR3 in this case is CAISPLAGGRLISYNEQFF. Read as DNA, the sequence is TGTGCCATCAGTCCTCTAGCGGGAGGCCGACTTATCTCCTACAATGAGCAGTTCTTC.